The 6 T cell receptor beta chains presented below share a single source sample, sequenced in a study of PD-1 blockade in classical Hodgkin lymphoma. Repertoires were generated with immunoSEQ multiplex PCR, while TCRdb's copy carries only in-frame clones and drops some. The data show approximately 5,000 clones, 60% to 70% seen once. Exposure to brentuximab vedotin varied, and each patient had relapsed following autologous stem cell transplantation. The sample was peripheral blood mononuclear cells (PBMCs), taken before the second cycle of nivolumab. The origin of the receptors is a human donor with classical Hodgkin lymphoma.

In DNA form, the CDR3 reads TGTGCCAGCACCTCAGTGGGGGAGCAGTTCTTC. Translation: CASTSVGEQFF. This sequence joins TRBV6-5 and TRBJ2-1; D ambiguous. Trimming cost V 7 bases and J 10 bases, with 11 bases left between them. The CDR3 consists of 11 residues. Per the germline V gene, CDR1 is MNHEY and CDR2 is SVGAGI.

By share, this clone counts as medium-sized. The J gene is TRBJ2-2, the V gene TRBV19; D remains ambiguous. Per germline, CDR1 LNHDA and CDR2 SQIVND (reference sequence). The CDR3 has 14 residues. Trimming shortened V by 5 bases and J by 1 base, and 8 bases separated the two germline ends. CDR3 protein: CASSFGLNTGELFF. In nucleotides, the CDR3 is TGTGCCAGTAGTTTTGGGTTGAACACCGGGGAGCTGTTTTTT.

The CDR3 DNA reads TGTGCCGGATTCCAGCGGGAGGATAACACCGGGGAGCTGTTTTTT. Its protein product is CAGFQREDNTGELFF. The chain is built from TRBV7-1 and TRBJ2-2; the match to TRBD2 covers 9 bases. TRBV7-1 is assigned to the ORF class and has an uncertain function. V shed 11 bases and J 2 bases; nucleotides not matched to a gene: 9. This CDR3 has 15 amino acids.

This clone was recorded a few times. The V and J genes are TRBV18 and TRBJ1-6, with D maybe TRBD1 (5 bases). The CDR3 runs to 16 residues. Trimming took 3 bases from V and 3 from J, leaving 12 bases between them. CDR1 is KGHSH and CDR2 is LQKENI in the germline V gene. The CDR3 sequence is CASSPARGDYNSPLHF. CDR3 nucleotides: TGTGCCAGCTCACCGGCGAGGGGCGACTATAATTCACCCCTCCACTTT.

The chain combines TRBV6-5 with TRBJ1-6; 7 bases agree with TRBD1. The CDR3 covers 15 residues. With V trimmed by 0 bases and J by 12 bases, 8 bases remained unmatched. Germline V gene sequence: CDR1 MNHEY, CDR2 SVGAGI. The CDR3 sequence is CASSYSPRQGKPLHF. Here the CDR3 DNA reads TGTGCCAGCAGTTACTCGCCCCGACAGGGAAAACCCCTCCACTTT.

V and J are TRBV4-1 and TRBJ2-2, with D perhaps given as TRBD1 or TRBD2 (5 bases each). The CDR3 loop spans 17 amino acids. V was clipped by 4 bases and J by 1 base, with 16 bases between them. CDR1 MGHRA and CDR2 YSYEKL come from the germline V gene. As DNA, the CDR3 is TGCGCCAGCAGCCCCCTGGGGACGGGCCAGAACACCGGGGAGCTGTTTTTT. Translated: CASSPLGTGQNTGELFF.